The 31 T cell receptor beta chains in this list originate from one sample, sequenced in a study of T cells after posttransplantation cyclophosphamide. Libraries were prepared by immunoSEQ multiplex PCR; TCRdb keeps only in-frame clonotypes and omits some of them. This sample carries around 35,000 clones, none of them present only once. Sequenced: PBMCs. These receptors were taken from a girl aged 5 to 17 in good health, CMV-negative, and a related stem cell transplant donor.

This clone was counted many times. The gene calls are TRBV19 and TRBJ2-7, with 8 bases identical to TRBD1. The CDR3 is 13 residues long. The germline V gene encodes CDR1 LNHDA and CDR2 SQIVND (reference sequence). V dropped 3 bases and J dropped 7; count of bases not matched to a gene: 5. DNA of the CDR3: TGTGCCAGTAGTATCGGGACAGGTGGAGAGCAGTACTTC. Translated, it gives CASSIGTGGEQYF.

This clone occurred many times. This chain uses TRBV7-8 with TRBJ2-1; 12 bases agree with TRBD2. The V segment lost 4 bases and the J segment 8 bases; nucleotides outside the gene matches: 12. Germline lookup yields CDR1 SGHVS and CDR2 FQNEAQ. There are 17 residues in the CDR3. The CDR3 coding sequence is TGTGCCAGCAGCTCCATGCCCGGGACTAGCGGGTCCGATGAGCAGTTCTTC. Amino acid sequence: CASSSMPGTSGSDEQFF.

The chain links TRBV6-4 to TRBJ2-3; 8 positions agree with TRBD2. Germline loops: CDR1 MRHNA, CDR2 SNTAGT. V shed 4 bases and J 2 bases; nucleotides not matched to a gene: 2. The CDR3 runs 14 residues. The CDR3 DNA is TGTGCCAGCAGTGCCGGGGGGGCCACAGATACGCAGTATTTT. Translating gives CASSAGGATDTQYF.

There are a few counts of this clone. The V and J genes are TRBV19 and TRBJ1-1; 8 bases map to TRBD1. The CDR3 runs to 12 residues. CDR1 is LNHDA, CDR2 SQIVND, per germline (reference sequence). Germline trimming cut 5 bases from V and 7 bases from J; bases unmatched to any gene: 3. The CDR3 region has the DNA TGTGCCAGTAGTGGAGACAGGGGTGAAGCTTTCTTT. Protein: CASSGDRGEAFF.

This clone was found a few times. The V gene is TRBV7-2, the J gene TRBJ2-5; D might be TRBD2 (7 bases). Germline values: CDR1 SGHTA, CDR2 FQGNSA. The ends were cut back, 11 bases at V and 1 base at J, with 14 bases in the middle. The CDR3 loop spans 13 amino acids. The CDR3 coding sequence is TGTGCCGAGGGGAGGGGGACCCAAGAGACCCAGTACTTC. This sequence encodes CAEGRGTQETQYF.

The chain recombines TRBV9 with TRBJ2-7, with 11 bases that match TRBD2. V lost 4 bases and J lost 4; bases outside the gene matches: 1. This CDR3 comprises 13 residues. CDR1 is SGDLS, CDR2 YYNGEE, per germline. The CDR3 protein is CASSPSGRYEQYF. CDR3 bases: TGTGCCAGCAGCCCTAGCGGGAGGTACGAGCAGTACTTC.

This clone was detected many times. The chain uses TRBV4-1 and TRBJ1-1, with 8 bases lining up with TRBD1. The CDR3 loop spans 15 amino acids. The germline V gene has CDR1 MGHRA and CDR2 YSYEKL. The ends lost 4 bases at V and 11 bases at J; junction bases unmatched: 15. CDR3 region: CASSLSPGGAAEAFF. The CDR3 region has the DNA TGCGCCAGCAGCCTATCGCCAGGGGGCGCGGCGGAGGCTTTCTTT.

In its sample, this clone was seen many times. The genes are TRBV6-4 and TRBJ2-3, with a tentative D call TRBD2 (5 bases). The CDR3 has 15 residues. The germline V gene has CDR1 MRHNA and CDR2 SNTAGT. V lost 0 bases to trimming and J lost 4 bases, with 11 bases between them. CDR3 region: CASSDSGSEADTQYF. The CDR3 DNA follows: TGTGCCAGCAGTGACTCGGGTAGCGAGGCAGATACGCAGTATTTT.

At least ten counts were recorded for this clone. The chain combines TRBV7-2 with TRBJ2-7, with TRBD1 matching 8 bases. Germline CDR1 SGHTA, CDR2 FQGNSA. The CDR3 runs to 18 residues. V lost 1 base to trimming and J lost 0 bases; unmatched junction nucleotides: 11. CDR3 nucleotides: TGTGCCAGCAGCTTAGGTCTTACGTTGGGACAGGCCTCCTACGAGCAGTACTTC. Translation gives CASSLGLTLGQASYEQYF.

J is TRBJ2-1 and V is TRBV27; 14 bases are shared with TRBD2. The CDR3 loop spans 15 amino acids. The V and J ends lost 3 bases and 7 bases, in that order; junction bases with no gene match: 2. Looked up from germline, CDR1 is MNHEY and CDR2 is SMNVEV (reference sequence). For the CDR3, the DNA is TGTGCCAGCAGTTTGACTAGCGGGGGGGCTAATGAGCAGTTCTTC. Protein product: CASSLTSGGANEQFF.

This clone was recorded many times. The chain couples TRBV28 to TRBJ2-3; 10 bases are a match to TRBD2. The V segment lost 5 bases and the J segment 3 bases; nucleotides outside the gene matches: 5. CDR3 size: 15 residues. CDR1 and CDR2 (germline): MDHEN, SYDVKM. CDR3 bases: TGTGCCAGCAGTAGGCTAGCGGGAGTGACAGATACGCAGTATTTT. It codes for CASSRLAGVTDTQYF.

This clone was recorded many times. CDR3 sequence reads: CASSLEGTRGSYEQYF. The CDR3 DNA reads TGTGCCAGCAGCTTAGAGGGGACTAGAGGCTCCTACGAGCAGTACTTC. The chain employs TRBV7-6 and TRBJ2-7; 8 positions match TRBD2. Germline lookup yields CDR1 SGHVS and CDR2 FNYEAQ. J lost 0 bases, V lost 1 base, and 5 bases had no gene match. The length of the CDR3 is 16 residues.

This clone was recorded many times. This CDR3 is also generated by other DNA sequences in the sample. This chain connects TRBV6-4 to TRBJ2-1, with TRBD2 matching 13 bases. Trimming took 4 bases from V and 3 from J; bases not matched to a gene: 0. The CDR3 is 15 residues long. Germline lookup yields CDR1 MRHNA and CDR2 SNTAGT. The CDR3 loop is CASSGTSGGYNEQFF. The DNA of the CDR3 is TGTGCCAGCAGTGGGACTAGCGGGGGCTACAATGAGCAGTTCTTC.

This clone was found many times. The chain carries TRBV10-2 and TRBJ1-2; no definite D call. CDR3 length: 14 amino acids. Germline V gives CDR1 WSHSY, CDR2 SAAADI. Trimming took off 8 bases at V and 3 bases at J, with 16 bases between the two ends. The CDR3 DNA follows: TGCGCCAGCCTCATCGGATTGGGCGACTATGGCTACACCTTC. Protein product: CASLIGLGDYGYTF.

This clone was detected many times. This sequence joins TRBV5-1 and TRBJ2-7; 15 nucleotides match TRBD2. The germline V gene encodes CDR1 SGHRS and CDR2 YFSETQ. The CDR3 has 16 amino acids. Germline trimming cut 2 bases from V and 7 bases from J; bases unmatched to any gene: 7. The CDR3 spells CASSLSPGLAGGEQYF. CDR3 in DNA: TGCGCCAGCAGCTTATCTCCGGGACTAGCGGGGGGAGAGCAGTACTTC.

This clone was seen only a few times. The rearrangement uses TRBV28 and TRBJ1-2; 8 positions match TRBD1. CDR1 is MDHEN and CDR2 is SYDVKM in the germline V gene. The CDR3 spans 16 residues. After removal of 5 bases from V and 6 bases from J, the junction contained 14 bases not matched to a gene. The CDR3, as DNA: TGTGCCAGCAGTGTAAAGACAGGGGTCCGGAAACATGGCTACACCTTC. This sequence encodes CASSVKTGVRKHGYTF.

This clone showed up many times. V and J are TRBV11-2 and TRBJ1-5; the D gene is possibly TRBD1 (6 bases). This CDR3 spans 14 amino acids. The ends were cut back, 2 bases at V and 7 bases at J, with 12 bases in the middle. Per the germline V gene, CDR1 is SGHAT and CDR2 is FQNNGV. The CDR3 sequence: CASSLRGGQQPQHF. As DNA, the CDR3 is TGTGCCAGCAGCTTAAGGGGGGGTCAGCAGCCCCAGCATTTT.

This clone was counted ten times or more. The V and J genes are TRBV5-6 and TRBJ2-1; 9 nucleotides match TRBD2. From germline, CDR1 is SGHDT and CDR2 YYEEEE. The V gene end was trimmed by 2 bases and the J gene end by 10 bases; junction bases not matched to a gene: 7. This CDR3 region has 14 residues. This CDR3 is CASSLASGVVEQFF. Written as DNA, the CDR3 is TGTGCCAGCAGCTTAGCTAGCGGGGTTGTGGAGCAGTTCTTC.

This clone was detected ten times or more. The chain links TRBV7-2 to TRBJ2-7, with 10 nucleotides matching TRBD2. The CDR3 has 15 residues. J gave up 4 bases and V 5 bases, and 8 bases lay outside the gene matches. Germline V CDR1 and CDR2: SGHTA, FQGNSA. CDR3 in DNA: TGTGCCAGCAGCCCAATCCTAGCGGGAGAATACGAGCAGTACTTC. Translated: CASSPILAGEYEQYF.

This chain links TRBV7-6 with TRBJ2-7, with TRBD2 matching 8 bases. After removal of 5 bases from V and 1 base from J, the junction contained 7 bases not matched to a gene. This CDR3 spans 15 amino acids. Germline loops: CDR1 SGHVS, CDR2 FNYEAQ. CDR3: CASSPSAGASYEQYF. The CDR3 DNA follows: TGTGCCAGCAGCCCGTCAGCGGGAGCGTCCTACGAGCAGTACTTC.

This clone has ten or more counts. This chain uses TRBV6-1 with TRBJ2-2; D gene ambiguous. CDR3 length: 14 residues. CDR1 and CDR2 from the germline V gene are MNHNS and SASEGT. Trimming removed 4 bases at V and 3 bases at J, with 9 bases between. CDR3 nucleotide sequence: TGTGCCAGCAGTGTACAAAAAGACACCGGGGAGCTGTTTTTT. Translating it yields CASSVQKDTGELFF.

There are many counts of this clone. The chain has TRBV11-1 and TRBJ2-2; unclear D gene. This CDR3 contains 16 residues. Trimming removed 1 base from V and 0 bases from J, with 9 bases in between. Germline-derived CDR1 and CDR2 are SGHAT and FQDESV (reference sequence). The CDR3, as DNA: TGTGCCAGCAGCTTAGTGAGTCAGGCGAACACCGGGGAGCTGTTTTTT. Its protein is CASSLVSQANTGELFF.

This clone was seen more than once but under ten times. V and J are TRBV2 and TRBJ2-1; the D gene is possibly TRBD2 (5 bases). Trimming took off 2 bases at V and 0 bases at J, with 5 bases between the two ends. The CDR3 is 14 amino acids. Germline-derived CDR1 and CDR2 are SNHLY and FYNNEI. This chain's CDR3 is CASSETSSYNEQFF. In nucleotides, the CDR3 is TGTGCCAGCAGTGAAACTAGCTCCTACAATGAGCAGTTCTTC.

The gene calls are TRBV5-6 and TRBJ1-2; no definite D call. The CDR3 totals 16 residues. Germline V gene data show CDR1 as SGHDT and CDR2 as YYEEEE. V was clipped by 0 bases and J by 2 bases, with 14 bases between them. This chain's CDR3 is CASSLELSPGNYGYTF. DNA of the CDR3: TGTGCCAGCAGCTTGGAACTTAGCCCCGGGAACTATGGCTACACCTTC.

Only a few counts were recorded for this clone. The chain uses TRBV15 and TRBJ2-1; 13 bases align to TRBD2. This CDR3 spans 18 amino acids. Unmatched junction bases numbered 4, after V lost 1 base and J lost 1 base. CDR1 LNHNV and CDR2 YYDKDF come from the germline V gene (reference sequence). CDR3 amino acids: CATSRGTSGSNSYNEQFF. CDR3 sequence (DNA): TGTGCCACCAGCAGAGGGACTAGCGGGAGTAATTCCTACAATGAGCAGTTCTTC.

The chain links TRBV28 to TRBJ2-7, with TRBD1 identical over 12 bases. The CDR3 is 16 residues long. From germline, CDR1 is MDHEN and CDR2 SYDVKM. V lost 8 bases to trimming and J lost 5 bases; unmatched junction nucleotides: 13. The CDR3 coding sequence is TGTGCCAGCCACCCACCGGGACAGGGGGCCAGGAACGAGCAGTACTTC. Protein sequence: CASHPPGQGARNEQYF.

This clone was seen repeatedly, ten times or more. The V call is TRBV13, the J call TRBJ2-1; 7 bases agree with TRBD1. After removal of 5 bases from V and 9 bases from J, the junction contained 16 bases not matched to a gene. Germline CDR1 and CDR2: PRHDT and FYEKMQ (reference sequence). This CDR3 is built from 16 residues. The CDR3, as DNA: TGTGCCAGCAGCCCGGGACCGGGACAGACTCTTGGTGAGCAGTTCTTC. As protein: CASSPGPGQTLGEQFF.

The chain carries TRBV28 and TRBJ1-1, with TRBD1 as a possible D gene (6 bases). This CDR3 comprises 14 residues. V gave up 7 bases and J gave up 5 bases, with 17 bases separating them. In germline, CDR1 is MDHEN, CDR2 SYDVKM. CDR3 sequence reads: CASTYRVVRTEAFF. The CDR3 region has the DNA TGTGCCAGCACTTACAGGGTCGTTCGGACTGAAGCTTTCTTT. The full variable domain, in which reference TRBV28 and TRBJ1-1 provide the parts outside the CDR3, is DVKVTQSSRYLVKRTGEKVFLECVQDMDHENMFWYRQDPGLGLRLIYFSYDVKMKEKGDIPEGYSVSREKKERFSLILESASTNQTSMYLCASTYRVVRTEAFFGQGTRLTVV.

This clone was seen a few times. The gene calls are TRBV28 and TRBJ2-7, with D possibly matching TRBD1 (6 bases). This CDR3 comprises 12 residues. The germline gives CDR1 MDHEN, CDR2 SYDVKM. V lost 6 bases, J lost 3 bases, and 9 bases lay in between. CDR3 amino acids: CASRKDSYEQYF. DNA of the CDR3: TGTGCCAGCAGAAAGGACAGCTACGAGCAGTACTTC.

This clone came up a few times. V usage is TRBV30 and J usage is TRBJ2-3; 7 nucleotides match TRBD2. Losses at the gene ends were 4 bases for V and 4 bases for J; bases not matched to a gene: 11. The V gene's germline CDR1 is GTSNPN and CDR2 SVGIG (reference sequence). The CDR3 covers 15 residues. This CDR3 is CAWTLGSGTSDTQYF. CDR3 nucleotides: TGTGCCTGGACCCTGGGCAGCGGGACTTCAGATACGCAGTATTTT.

This clone was detected ten times or more. The chain uses TRBV5-1 and TRBJ1-5; no reliable D call. Looked up from germline, CDR1 is SGHRS and CDR2 is YFSETQ. The CDR3 has 11 residues. Trimming shortened V by 4 bases and J by 12 bases, and 11 bases separated the two germline ends. The CDR3 bases are TGCGCCAGCAGCCGGCGGGATTTCCAGCATTTT. It yields the protein CASSRRDFQHF. Full variable domain (remainder filled in from reference TRBV5-1 and TRBJ1-5): KAGVTQTPRYLIKTRGQQVTLSCSPISGHRSVSWYQQTPGQGLQFLFEYFSETQRNKGNFPGRFSGRQFSNSRSEMNVSTLELGDSALYLCASSRRDFQHFGDGTRLSIL.